The 16 T cell receptor beta chains reported below all come from one sample, sequenced in a study of read filtering for tumor transcriptome and immune sequencing. Molecular barcoded adaptors covering alpha/delta and beta/gamma chains were used on about 0.4 ug RNA. TCRdb itself ran the reads through MiXCR, one entry per CDR3 protein. In the table there are approximately 59,000 distinct CDR3 sequences, 9% to 15% of which are singletons. The sample comprised a population of CD138-negative cells sorted from bone marrow. The origin of the receptors is a donor aged 40 or over with multiple myeloma.

Many counts were recorded for this clonotype. V and J are TRBV4-1 and TRBJ1-5; D remains unclear. Germline loops: CDR1 MGHRA, CDR2 YSYEKL. There are 16 residues in the CDR3. V was trimmed by 4 bases and J by 5 bases, leaving 18 bases between them. The CDR3 region is CASSPAPGEKYQPQHF. The CDR3, as DNA: TGCGCCAGCAGCCCCGCACCGGGCGAAAAGTATCAGCCCCAGCATTTT.

J is TRBJ2-1 and V is TRBV10-3; TRBD2 aligns across 10 bases. Germline-derived CDR1 and CDR2 are ENHRY and SYGVKD. The CDR3 is 15 residues long. The V gene end was trimmed by 5 bases and the J gene end by 4 bases; junction bases not matched to a gene: 5. CDR3 in amino acids: CAISSSGGVYNEQFF. Written as DNA, the CDR3 is TGTGCCATCAGTTCGAGCGGGGGGGTTTACAATGAGCAGTTCTTC.

The table lists this clonotype with many counts. The V gene is TRBV29-1, the J gene TRBJ1-1; D possibly corresponds to TRBD1 (5 bases). Germline assignment: CDR1 SQVTM and CDR2 ANQGSEA. There are 13 residues in the CDR3. Trimming shortened V by 3 bases and J by 4 bases, and 12 bases separated the two germline ends. The CDR3 reads CSVDGGRGTEAFF. Here the CDR3 DNA reads TGCAGCGTTGATGGCGGTAGGGGCACTGAAGCTTTCTTT.

Many counts were recorded for this clonotype. The V call is TRBV7-2, the J call TRBJ1-4, with a tentative D call TRBD1 (5 bases). V lost 1 base to trimming and J lost 6 bases, with 12 bases between them. The germline CDR1 and CDR2 sequences are SGHTA and FQGNSA. This CDR3 has 15 amino acids. The CDR3 DNA is TGTGCCAGCAGCTTAGGTATACAGGCTGATGAAAAACTGTTTTTT. It is translated as CASSLGIQADEKLFF.

The table lists this clonotype with many counts. V gene TRBV20-1 combines with J gene TRBJ1-5; 7 positions agree with TRBD1. This CDR3 has 13 residues. Per germline, CDR1 DFQATT and CDR2 SNEGSKA (reference sequence). V lost 6 bases, J lost 6 bases, and 8 bases stayed unmatched. In DNA form, the CDR3 reads TGCAGTGCCCCGACAGGGTCGGGTCAGCCCCAGCATTTT. Amino acid sequence: CSAPTGSGQPQHF.

There are many counts of this clonotype. This rearrangement joins TRBV3-1 to TRBJ2-7; D not resolved. The CDR3 length is 12 residues. Trimming removed 5 bases from V and 2 bases from J, with 7 bases in between. Germline CDR1 and CDR2: LGHDT and YNNKEL (reference sequence). CDR3 in amino acids: CASSFSTYEQYF. As DNA, the CDR3 is TGTGCCAGCAGCTTCAGCACCTACGAGCAGTACTTC.

Ten or more counts support this clonotype. The chain carries TRBV2 and TRBJ2-2, with a tentative D call TRBD1 (5 bases). Germline V gives CDR1 SNHLY, CDR2 FYNNEI. V lost 6 bases and J lost 1, with 9 bases in between. CDR3 length: 14 residues. The CDR3 here is CASRAGMNTGELFF. CDR3 DNA sequence: TGTGCCAGCAGGGCAGGGATGAACACCGGGGAGCTGTTTTTT.

At least ten counts were recorded for this clonotype. This sequence joins TRBV29-1 and TRBJ1-1, with a tentative D call TRBD1 (5 bases). V dropped 4 bases and J dropped 0 bases, with 15 bases sitting between them. The CDR3 is 15 amino acids. Germline-derived CDR1 and CDR2 are SQVTM and ANQGSEA. CDR3 sequence: CSVAQGWGMNTEAFF. The CDR3 bases are TGCAGCGTTGCCCAGGGTTGGGGGATGAACACTGAAGCTTTCTTT. The variable domain in full, completed from reference TRBV29-1 and TRBJ1-1, reads SAVISQKPSRDICQRGTSLTIQCQVDSQVTMMFWYRQQPGQSLTLIATANQGSEATYESGFVIDKFPISRPNLTFSTLTVSNMSPEDSSIYLCSVAQGWGMNTEAFFGQGTRLTVV.

This clonotype has only a few counts. A much bigger clone sits one base away, suggesting this may be a read error. CDR3 coding DNA: TGCGCCAGCAGCACCGGGACGGGGAACACTGAAGCTTTCTTT. Encoded protein: CASSTGTGNTEAFF. The rearrangement links TRBV5-1 to TRBJ1-1; TRBD1 is a possible D gene (5 bases). CDR3 length: 14 residues. The ends were cut back, 4 bases at V and 1 base at J, with 11 bases in the middle. Germline V gene sequence: CDR1 SGHRS, CDR2 YFSETQ.

This clonotype was recorded at least ten times. The chain combines TRBV5-1 with TRBJ2-6; no clear D. Trimming pared 0 bases from V and 1 base from J, leaving 8 bases between. CDR3 size: 16 residues. Germline assignment: CDR1 SGHRS and CDR2 YFSETQ. The CDR3 nucleotides are TGCGCCAGCAGCTTGGATACACAGTCTGGGGCCAACGTCCTGACTTTC. Translation: CASSLDTQSGANVLTF.

There are many counts of this clonotype. The chain has TRBV4-1 and TRBJ2-7, with a tentative D call TRBD2 (5 bases). The ends were cut back, 0 bases at V and 0 bases at J, with 15 bases in the middle. The CDR3 has 17 residues. Germline CDR1 is MGHRA and CDR2 is YSYEKL. DNA of the CDR3: TGCGCCAGCAGCCAAGATTTTCTCGGACTGCTCTCCTACGAGCAGTACTTC. Its protein is CASSQDFLGLLSYEQYF.

This clonotype was observed a handful of times. The chain links TRBV19 to TRBJ2-5; 7 bases match TRBD2. Germline-derived CDR1 and CDR2 are LNHDA and SQIVND (reference sequence). V lost 4 bases to trimming and J lost 2 bases; unmatched junction nucleotides: 1. The CDR3 is 13 amino acids. The CDR3 region has the DNA TGTGCCAGTAGTACCGGGGGGCAAGAGACCCAGTACTTC. It specifies CASSTGGQETQYF.

This clonotype was detected ten times or more. The V and J genes are TRBV5-1 and TRBJ1-1; D possibly corresponds to TRBD1 (6 bases). The V and J ends lost 6 bases and 3 bases respectively, with 12 bases between them. The germline CDR1 and CDR2 sequences are SGHRS and YFSETQ. The length of the CDR3 is 13 residues. The CDR3 reads CASTYSGDTEAFF. CDR3 in DNA: TGCGCCAGCACTTATTCAGGGGACACTGAAGCTTTCTTT.

On this clonotype itself: Because it lacks the conserved phenylalanine or tryptophan at the end, this CDR3 is likely a read error. Because the CDR3's place on the DNA is in doubt, the DNA is left out and the CDR3 is given as listed by TCRdb. This rearrangement joins TRBV7-9 to TRBJ1-1. CDR1 and CDR2 from the germline V gene are SEHNR and FQNEAQ (reference sequence). The length of the CDR3 is 14 amino acids, counting both ends. Here the CDR3 reads CASSSRTVNTEAFI.

This clonotype appeared many times. The V call is TRBV5-1, the J call TRBJ2-7; D is perhaps TRBD2 (6 bases). Germline V gives CDR1 SGHRS, CDR2 YFSETQ. Between the trimmed V and J ends, which lost 4 bases and 0 bases, there was a span of 17 bases. The CDR3 runs to 16 residues. The DNA for the CDR3 is TGCGCCAGCAGCCGAGGAGGGGCGAGCAGCTCCTACGAGCAGTACTTC. Amino acids: CASSRGGASSSYEQYF.

This clonotype was seen a handful of times. The chain uses TRBV7-9 and TRBJ1-3; D is unresolved. Trimming took 2 bases from V and 8 from J, leaving 13 bases between them. Looked up from germline, CDR1 is SEHNR and CDR2 is FQNEAQ (reference sequence). The CDR3 length is 14 residues. The chain's CDR3 is CASSLRAPRDTIYF. CDR3 nucleotides: TGTGCCAGCAGCTTAAGGGCACCGAGGGACACCATATATTTT. Full variable domain (outside the CDR3, taken from reference TRBV7-9 and TRBJ1-3): DTGVSQNPRHKITKRGQNVTFRCDPISEHNRLYWYRQTLGQGPEFLTYFQNEAQLEKSRLLSDRFSAERPKGSFSTLEIQRTEQGDSAMYLCASSLRAPRDTIYFGEGSWLTVV.